This passage covers 8 T cell receptor beta chains from one sample sequenced in a study of blood T cells in healthy people across ages. The use of a sample-barcoded 5' primer and a J-beta primer mix characterized a second PCR of roughly 7 to 11 cycles. TCRdb passed the 5' RACE reads through MiXCR, listing each CDR3 protein once. The data show roughly 730,000 distinct CDR3 sequences, about 56% seen once. Specimen: blood. The receptors shown here come from a man in his forties in good health.

This clonotype has more than one count but fewer than ten. This sequence joins TRBV29-1 and TRBJ2-3; tentative D call: TRBD1 (6 bases). Germline V lookup: CDR1 SQVTM, CDR2 ANQGSEA. This CDR3 is built from 16 residues. V shed 5 bases and J shed 6 bases, with 24 bases lying between them. CDR3 in amino acids: CSVRALQGSTSDTQYF. The DNA for the CDR3 is TGCAGCGTTAGGGCACTACAGGGAAGTACATCTGATACGCAGTATTTT.

This clonotype has just a few counts. The rearrangement joins TRBV3-1 to TRBJ2-1; 8 nucleotides match TRBD2. Germline-derived CDR1 and CDR2 are LGHDT and YNNKEL (reference sequence). Trimming removed 5 bases from V and 13 bases from J; junction bases left unmatched: 10. The CDR3 runs 13 residues. For the CDR3, the DNA is TGTGCCAGCAGCTCTAACGGCGGGACTAGACAGTTCTTC. Its protein is CASSSNGGTRQFF.

This clonotype was seen a few times. This chain links TRBV10-3 with TRBJ2-7, with 11 bases fitting TRBD1. Germline V gene sequence: CDR1 ENHRY, CDR2 SYGVKD. The CDR3 runs 16 residues. The V segment lost 7 bases and the J segment 0 bases; nucleotides outside the gene matches: 8. The CDR3 DNA sequence: TGTGCCATCACCAGACGGGACAGGGGGAGCTCCTACGAGCAGTACTTC. Translation: CAITRRDRGSSYEQYF.

The V call is TRBV5-6, the J call TRBJ2-1; TRBD1 agrees at 12 bases. V lost 4 bases and J lost 6; bases outside the gene matches: 5. The CDR3 has 15 amino acids. Germline CDR1 and CDR2: SGHDT and YYEEEE. CDR3 DNA: TGTGCCAGCAGCACCGGGACAGGGGGCTTCAATGAGCAGTTCTTC. Protein: CASSTGTGGFNEQFF.

The gene calls are TRBV7-6 and TRBJ2-2, with no clear D. The length of the CDR3 is 13 residues. Per the germline V gene, CDR1 is SGHVS and CDR2 is FNYEAQ. Trimming removed 4 bases at V and 6 bases at J, with 9 bases between. DNA for the CDR3: TGTGCCAGCAGCTCCTTACAGCCCGGGGAGCTGTTTTTT. Amino acids: CASSSLQPGELFF.

This sequence joins TRBV5-5 and TRBJ2-1, with unresolved D. V was cut by 4 bases and J by 10 bases, with 24 bases left in between. The CDR3 has 16 residues. Germline values: CDR1 SGHKS, CDR2 YYEKEE (reference sequence). This CDR3 reads CASSLNHTPDVEEQFF. CDR3 DNA: TGTGCCAGCAGCCTTAATCACACCCCGGACGTGGAGGAGCAGTTCTTC.

The table lists this clonotype with a few counts. The chain combines TRBV20-1 with TRBJ1-6; perhaps TRBD1 as D (6 bases). The germline CDR1 and CDR2 sequences are DFQATT and SNEGSKA (reference sequence). The CDR3 sequence is 14 residues long. V was cut by 0 bases and J by 7 bases, with 10 bases left in between. Here the CDR3 DNA reads TGCAGTGCTAGAGATTACAGGGTAAATTCACCCCTCCACTTT. Translation: CSARDYRVNSPLHF.

This chain links TRBV29-1 with TRBJ1-1; D possibly corresponds to TRBD1 (6 bases). The CDR3 totals 17 residues. The germline V gene has CDR1 SQVTM and CDR2 ANQGSEA. V was trimmed by 5 bases and J by 4 bases, leaving 26 bases between them. The CDR3 DNA sequence: TGCAGCGTTCGCGGGCTGGGGGCGCGATTTATTGGCACTGAAGCTTTCTTT. Translated: CSVRGLGARFIGTEAFF.